This TCR beta chain came from a study of T cell responses to AZD1222 COVID-19 vaccine. General study results and limits: Spike-specific TCR breadth and depth went up after people got two AZD1222 doses.

This table comes from immunoSEQ multiplex PCR, and its TCRdb copy is limited to in-frame clones, with some not included. Among fewer than 140,000 clones listed, roughly 90% were seen once. Worth noting for this clone: Its antigen is unidentified.

This TCR derives from an adult in good health. The input for sequencing was peripheral blood, taken on day 0 of AZD1222 vaccination.

The CDR3 loop reads CASSLASSGTTGELFF. DNA of the CDR3: TGTGCCAGCAGCTTAGCCAGTAGCGGGACCACCGGGGAGCTGTTTTTT. The V and J genes are TRBV7-6 and TRBJ2-2; 8 bases match TRBD2. Germline lookup yields CDR1 SGHVS and CDR2 FNYEAQ. V was clipped by 0 bases and J by 4 bases; unmatched bases: 4. CDR3 length equals 16 residues. Drawing the rest from reference TRBV7-6 and TRBJ2-2, the complete variable domain is GAGVSQSPRYKVTKRGQDVALRCDPISGHVSLYWYRQALGQGPEFLTYFNYEAQQDKSGLPNDRFSAERPEGSISTLTIQRTEQRDSAMYRCASSLASSGTTGELFFGEGSRLTVL.